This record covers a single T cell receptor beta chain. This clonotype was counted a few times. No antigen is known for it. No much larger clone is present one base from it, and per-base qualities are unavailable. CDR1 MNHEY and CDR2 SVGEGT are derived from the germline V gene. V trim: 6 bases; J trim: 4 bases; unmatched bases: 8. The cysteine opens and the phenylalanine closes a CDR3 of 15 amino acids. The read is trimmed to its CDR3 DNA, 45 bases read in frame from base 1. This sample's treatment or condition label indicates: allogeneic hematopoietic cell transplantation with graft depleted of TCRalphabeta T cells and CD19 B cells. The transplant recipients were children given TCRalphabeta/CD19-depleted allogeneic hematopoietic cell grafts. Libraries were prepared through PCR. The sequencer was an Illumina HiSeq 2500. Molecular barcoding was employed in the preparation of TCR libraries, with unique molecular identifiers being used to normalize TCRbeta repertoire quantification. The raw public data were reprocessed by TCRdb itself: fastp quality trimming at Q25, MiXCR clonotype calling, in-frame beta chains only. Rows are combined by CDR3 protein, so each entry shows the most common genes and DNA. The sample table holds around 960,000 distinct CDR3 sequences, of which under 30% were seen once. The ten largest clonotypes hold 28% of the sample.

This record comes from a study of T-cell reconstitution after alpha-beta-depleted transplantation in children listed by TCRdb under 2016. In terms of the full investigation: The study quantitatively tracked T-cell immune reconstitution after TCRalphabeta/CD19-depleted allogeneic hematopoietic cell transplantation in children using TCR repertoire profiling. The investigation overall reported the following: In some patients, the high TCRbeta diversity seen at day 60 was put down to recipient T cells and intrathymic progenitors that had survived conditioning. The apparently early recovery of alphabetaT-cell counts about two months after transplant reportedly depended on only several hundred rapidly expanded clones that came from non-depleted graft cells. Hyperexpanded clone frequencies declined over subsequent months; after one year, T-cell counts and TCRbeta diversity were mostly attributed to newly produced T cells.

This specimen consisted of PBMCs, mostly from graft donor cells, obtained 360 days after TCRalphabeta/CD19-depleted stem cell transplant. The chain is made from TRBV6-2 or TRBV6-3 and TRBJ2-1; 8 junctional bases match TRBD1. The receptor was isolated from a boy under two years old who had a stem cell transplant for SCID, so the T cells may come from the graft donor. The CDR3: CASREHTGGYNEQFF. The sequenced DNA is TGTGCCAGCAGAGAACATACAGGGGGATACAATGAGCAGTTCTTC.